The rows below give T cell receptor beta chains drawn from one sample of a study of blood T cell repertoires in COVID-19. Generated by immunoSEQ multiplex PCR, the TCRdb table keeps only in-frame clones and is missing some. The sample consists of tens of thousands of clones, more than 80% of them appearing once. The sequencing input was peripheral blood. The origin of the receptors is a woman in her seventies with COVID-19, enrolled during active disease. Both conserved end residues are part of each CDR3. D genes are given only for firm matches. Clone size appears in some rows only: once, few, many, or a class for an expanded clone.

>-|TRBJ2-7|TRBV11-2|TRBD1
TGTGCCAGCAGTTCGACAGGGGTCGAGCAGTACTTC
CASSSTGVEQYF
>-|TRBJ1-2|TRBV11-1|TRBD1
TGTGCCAGCAGCACAGGACAGGGATATGGCTACACCTTC
CASSTGQGYGYTF
>-|TRBJ1-1|TRBV7-9|-
TGTGCCAGCAGCTTATTACCACGGGCTTTCTTT
CASSLLPRAFF
>-|TRBJ1-5|TRBV18|-
TGTGCCAGCTCACCAATCAGTAAGGGGCAGCCCCAGCATTTT
CASSPISKGQPQHF
>-|TRBJ1-1|TRBV6-5|-
TGTGCCAGCAGTACTGGGGTACTGGGAGCTGAAGCTTTCTTT
CASSTGVLGAEAFF
>-|TRBJ1-2|TRBV6-2/TRBV6-3|-
TGTGCCAGCAGTTACTCTGCCAGTAACTATGGCTACACCTTC
CASSYSASNYGYTF
>-|TRBJ1-1|TRBV2|-
TGTGCCAGCAGTTCACAGCAAGAGACTGAAGCTTTCTTT
CASSSQQETEAFF
>few|TRBJ1-4|TRBV18|TRBD1
TGTGCCAGCTCACCTGGGACAGGGAGTGAAAAACTGTTTTTT
CASSPGTGSEKLFF
>-|TRBJ1-1|TRBV5-1|-
TGCGCCAGCCGACTTCGTCAGAACACTGAAGCTTTCTTT
CASRLRQNTEAFF
>-|TRBJ1-3|TRBV5-1|-
TGCGCCAGCATTCCGGGACAAAGGGATGGAAACACCATATATTTT
CASIPGQRDGNTIYF
>-|TRBJ2-1|TRBV27|TRBD2
TGTGCCAGCAGTATCCTAGCGGGGGGGCTCTACAATGAGCAGTTCTTC
CASSILAGGLYNEQFF
>-|TRBJ1-1|TRBV11-1|-
TGTGCCAGCAGCTTACTTTTACAGTGGGCTTTCTTT
CASSLLLQWAFF
>-|TRBJ1-2|TRBV3-1/TRBV3-2|TRBD1
TGTGCCAGCAGCCACGATCCCGGGGACAGGGGTAACTATGGCTACACCTTC
CASSHDPGDRGNYGYTF
>-|TRBJ1-6|TRBV7-8|TRBD1
TGTGCCAGCAGCTTAGCTATCGGACAGGATGGATCACCCCTCCACTTT
CASSLAIGQDGSPLHF
>once|TRBJ1-5|TRBV15|-
TGTGCCACCAGCGGCCTCCCGATGGCAGGCAATCAGCCCCAGCATTTT
CATSGLPMAGNQPQHF
>-|TRBJ1-2|TRBV13|-
TGTGCCAGCAGCTCGGGGGGGACCGCCTATGGCTACACCTTC
CASSSGGTAYGYTF
>-|TRBJ2-5|TRBV19|-
TGTGCCAGTAGTATAGATCGGACCCGGGGGACCCAGTACTTC
CASSIDRTRGTQYF
>few|TRBJ1-1|TRBV6-5|-
TGTGCCAGCAGGTGGGGGGACACTGAAGCTTTCTTT
CASRWGDTEAFF
>-|TRBJ2-1|TRBV24-1|-
TGTGCCACCAGTGATCGACTAGTCTTCGATGAGCAGTTCTTC
CATSDRLVFDEQFF
>once|TRBJ2-5|TRBV4-1|-
TGCGCCAGCAGCCAAGTGCCGTCAGGCCAAGAGACCCAGTACTTC
CASSQVPSGQETQYF
>few|TRBJ2-7|TRBV18|TRBD1
TGTGCCAGCTCACCACTGGGACAGGGAGAATACGAGCAGTACTTC
CASSPLGQGEYEQYF
>-|TRBJ1-4|TRBV7-9|TRBD1
TGTGCCAGCAGCCCACCGGGACAGGGCAATGAAAAACTGTTTTTT
CASSPPGQGNEKLFF
>-|TRBJ2-7|TRBV10-1|-
TGCGCCAGCAGTGACCACCAATTAGCGAACTACGAGCAGTACTTC
CASSDHQLANYEQYF
>-|TRBJ1-5|TRBV11-2|TRBD1
TGTGCCAGCAGCCCTGGGACAGGGGTATCGGGTCAGCCCCAGCATTTT
CASSPGTGVSGQPQHF
>-|TRBJ1-2|TRBV3-1/TRBV3-2|-
TGTGCCAGCAGTTGGGAGGGTAACTATGGCTACACCTTC
CASSWEGNYGYTF
>-|TRBJ1-3|TRBV18|TRBD1
TGTGCCAGCTCATCCGGGACAGGCTCTGGAAACACCATATATTTT
CASSSGTGSGNTIYF
>-|TRBJ1-2|TRBV29-1|-
TGCAGCGTTGAGGGGGCTGAGGGCTACACCTTC
CSVEGAEGYTF
>-|TRBJ1-2|TRBV7-2|-
TGTGCCAGCAGCTTAGGTCAGAAAAACTATGGCTACACCTTC
CASSLGQKNYGYTF
>-|TRBJ1-4|TRBV10-3|-
TGTGCCATCAGTCCCAGGCGAGGGGAAAAACTGTTTTTT
CAISPRRGEKLFF
>-|TRBJ2-3|TRBV9|TRBD2
TGTGCCAGCAGCGGGACTAGCGGGAGGGGAGATACGCAGTATTTT
CASSGTSGRGDTQYF
>-|TRBJ1-2|TRBV18|TRBD1
TGTGCCAGCTCACCACGGACAGGCCCCCTGGGCTACACCTTC
CASSPRTGPLGYTF
>few|TRBJ1-3|TRBV11-3|-
TGTGCCAGCAGCTTGCTGGGGATCGGGAACTCTGGAAACACCATATATTTT
CASSLLGIGNSGNTIYF
>-|TRBJ1-5|TRBV4-1|-
TGCGCCAGCAGACTATCAGGGGATCAGCCCCAGCATTTT
CASRLSGDQPQHF
>few|TRBJ1-5|TRBV6-1|-
TGTGCCAGCAGTGAAGGTGAGACTTTCCCTAGCAATCAGCCCCAGCATTTT
CASSEGETFPSNQPQHF
>-|TRBJ2-1|TRBV20-1|-
TGCAGTGCTCAGACAGACAATGAGCAGTTCTTC
CSAQTDNEQFF
>-|TRBJ1-1|TRBV5-1|-
TGCGCCAGCAGTGAGAGGGGGGGAGACACTGAAGCTTTCTTT
CASSERGGDTEAFF
>-|TRBJ2-3|TRBV9|TRBD2
TGTGCCAGCAGCGTAGCTCCGGGGGGGCGTGCAGATACGCAGTATTTT
CASSVAPGGRADTQYF
>few|TRBJ2-7|TRBV5-4|-
TGTGCCAGCGGAGGACAGTACGAGCAGTACTTC
CASGGQYEQYF
>-|TRBJ1-2|TRBV18|TRBD1
TGTGCCAGCTCACCATCAGGGGGGTATTTTGGCTACACCTTC
CASSPSGGYFGYTF
>-|TRBJ1-2|TRBV2|-
TGTGCCAGCAGTGGGTCTATCTATGGCTACACCTTC
CASSGSIYGYTF
>few|TRBJ1-5|TRBV6-6|TRBD1
TGTGCCAGCAGGCCGGACAGGGCTGAGCAGCCCCAGCATTTT
CASRPDRAEQPQHF
>-|TRBJ2-7|TRBV5-6|-
TGTGCCAGCAGCTTGGTCTTAAGTAGCGGTGCCTACGAGCAGTACTTC
CASSLVLSSGAYEQYF
>-|TRBJ2-1|TRBV5-1|TRBD2
TGCGCCAGCAGCCAGCCCTCGCGGGGGGCCTACAATGAGCAGTTCTTC
CASSQPSRGAYNEQFF
>-|TRBJ1-4|TRBV4-2|TRBD1
TGTGCCAGCAGCCAACTGGACAGGGGGGATGGAGAAAAACTGTTTTTT
CASSQLDRGDGEKLFF
>-|TRBJ1-3|TRBV27|-
TGTGCCAGCAGCCTGACGGGAGTCTCTGGAAACACCATATATTTT
CASSLTGVSGNTIYF
>-|TRBJ1-6|TRBV5-1|-
TGCGCCAGCAGCTTGTTCCAGGAGGGTTCACCCCTCCACTTT
CASSLFQEGSPLHF